Here is one T cell receptor beta chain with its context. Its antigen specificity is not known. No base quality information exists; no much larger clone differs at one position. The source of the sample is a study of cytotoxic CD8 clonotypes in ibrutinib-treated CLL listed by TCRdb under 2021. With regard to the full study: In this cohort, more than 14 patients were treatment-naive and fewer than 13 were relapsed/refractory, while about 17 had unmutated IGHV. Cryopreserved peripheral blood mononuclear cells were obtained before treatment, at response, and at either sustained remission or disease progression. Samples at response were collected after a median of about 12 months of treatment, with a range of about 6 to 40 months. Longitudinal samples were available for about 30% of the roughly 90 trial participants. Every sample from remission and from progressive disease was obtained while the patients were still on ibrutinib. Samples averaged approximately 250,000 productive templates and roughly 86,000 productive rearrangements. Partial responses were observed in about 25 patients and complete responses in 2; after a median follow-up of about 69 months, remission was maintained in approximately 15 patients and progression was observed in some twelve.

Paper-wide results and their limitations: Clonality rose at ibrutinib response, remained stable during sustained remission, and dropped back toward baseline at progression. Sustained-remission and progressing patients did not have matched sampling times, and lymph node repertoires were not examined. At baseline, clonality was higher than in age-matched healthy donors and showed a strong correlation with circulating CD8+ T-cell counts. Public clonotypes were rare and either contracted or stayed stable during treatment, and the rise in clonality at ibrutinib response reflected the expansion of private clonotypes.

The goal of deep resolution MiSeq sequencing was a depth between 1 in 1 million and 1 in 200,000 T cells, and coverage averaged 10x per clonotype. The immunoSEQ hsTCRB Kit was used to generate the TCR beta libraries. The authors' pipeline ran thus. ImmunoSEQ Data Assistant and ImmunoSEQ Analyzer were used for data analysis, and V, D and J genes were assigned according to IMGT definitions. Clonality, with values ranging from 0 to 1, was calculated as one minus the normalized Shannon entropy of productive rearrangement frequencies. Public clonotype analysis was restricted to overrepresented clonotypes comprising at least 0.05% of each patient's repertoire. Fewer than 15 repertoires from age-matched healthy donors, obtained from immuneACCESS, served as clonality controls. Entries here come from immuneACCESS through TCRdb and include only in-frame sequences with V and J called. Some clones fail to appear in such tables; in the studies checked, an unresolved V gene covers under half of the shortfall, and the cause of the remainder is unknown. V and J calls and clone size are those listed in that table; D and trimming were worked out from the DNA. The sample table contains 150,000 to 250,000 clones; only one count was recorded for 72% of them. The ten largest clones capture about an eighth of the sample.

The meaning of the sample's time point label: approximately 25 months on ibrutinib. For TCR beta library preparation, approximately 2 micrograms of genomic DNA were isolated from cryopreserved PBMCs. Longitudinal blood samples from CLL patients on ibrutinib monotherapy underwent high-throughput TCR beta sequencing. The patients were enrolled in a single-center, open-label phase 2 trial of ibrutinib monotherapy. From the cysteine through the phenylalanine, the CDR3 covers 15 amino acids. Left in the record is the CDR3 DNA by itself, 45 bases read in frame from the first base. The CDR1 and CDR2 encoded by the germline V gene are SQVTM and ANQGSEA. Here V drops 4 bases and J drops 2 bases, and the junction holds 8 bases not matched to any gene.

This TCR was sampled from a human donor with chronic lymphocytic leukemia. The rearrangement joined TRBV29-1 to TRBJ1-5, with 7 bases in between that match TRBD1. This specimen consisted of PBMCs, obtained after 24 months of ibrutinib treatment. CDR3 sequence: CSVGENRGGNQPQHF. The DNA is as follows: TGCAGCGTTGGGGAAAACAGGGGTGGCAATCAGCCCCAGCATTTT.